The entry below describes one T cell receptor (beta chain). The data derive from a study of technical replicates of blood from a handful of donors. With V trimmed by 3 bases and J by 2 bases, 3 bases remained unmatched. Germline CDR1 SGHTA, CDR2 FQGTGA. The CDR3 consists of 14 residues. Measured with immunoSEQ multiplex PCR; TCRdb has only the in-frame clones, and not every one. The data show about 70,000 clones, approximately 96% seen once. The TCR sequence derives from a human donor in good health. Sequenced: T cells isolated from PBMCs. The gene calls are TRBV7-3 and TRBJ1-1; 7 bases agree with TRBD1. This CDR3 is CASSLTGPNTEAFF. The CDR3 nucleotides are TGTGCCAGCAGCTTGACAGGGCCTAACACTGAAGCTTTCTTT.